This TCR beta chain was profiled in a study of cytomegalovirus exposure and HLA in healthy donors. The PCR ran on 60 Vbeta and 13 Jbeta primers. The table came from immunoSEQ multiplex PCR; TCRdb's copy has only in-frame clones and leaves some out. This sample yields about 100,000 clones, of which about 77% are seen a single time; 4% to 5.5% belongs to the top ten. The CDR3 contains 14 residues. This clone was counted only a few times. Its antigen is still unknown. Study-wide findings and caveats: Earlier analysis yielded a pattern in which most TCR beta V segments were productive about 90% or about 30% of the time. Reports credit the classifier with highly specific, highly sensitive diagnosis of cytomegalovirus status.

The sequence derives from a woman aged 18-35 years in good health and CMV-seropositive. The chain is built from TRBV21-1 and TRBJ1-1. TRBV21-1 is a pseudogene locus. The sample consisted of PBMCs. Written as DNA, the CDR3 is TGTGCCAGCAGCAAAATCCCGGTGTCGACTGAAGCTTTCTTT. Translation: CASSKIPVSTEAFF.